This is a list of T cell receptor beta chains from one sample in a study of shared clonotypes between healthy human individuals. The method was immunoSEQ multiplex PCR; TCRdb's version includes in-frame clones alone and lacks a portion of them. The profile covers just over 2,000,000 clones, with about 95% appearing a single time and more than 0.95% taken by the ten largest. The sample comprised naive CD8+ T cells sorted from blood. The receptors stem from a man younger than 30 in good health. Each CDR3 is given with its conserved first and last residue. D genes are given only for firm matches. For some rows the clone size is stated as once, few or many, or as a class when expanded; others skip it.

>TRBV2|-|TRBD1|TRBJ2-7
TGTGCCAGCAGTAAAATAGAGGGACAGGGGGCCTTCGAGCAGTACTTC
CASSKIEGQGAFEQYF
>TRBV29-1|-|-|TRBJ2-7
TGCAGCGTCGTGAGGCCAGGGGAGACCTACGAGCAGTACTTC
CSVVRPGETYEQYF
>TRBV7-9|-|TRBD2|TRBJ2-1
TGTGCCAGCAGCCCTACCTTGGCGGGAGGGTACAATGAGCAGTTCTTC
CASSPTLAGGYNEQFF
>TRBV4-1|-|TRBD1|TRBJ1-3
TGCGCCAGCAGCCCCCGACAGGGGGCAAACACCATATATTTT
CASSPRQGANTIYF
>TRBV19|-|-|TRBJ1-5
TGTGCCAGTAGTATTGGGCAGCATAGCAATCAGCCCCAGCATTTT
CASSIGQHSNQPQHF
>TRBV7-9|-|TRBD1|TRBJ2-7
TGTGCCAGCAGCTTCGGACAGGGAATCCACGAGCAGTACTTC
CASSFGQGIHEQYF
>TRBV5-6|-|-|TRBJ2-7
TGTGCCAGCAGCTCCCGGGACCAATCCTACGAGCAGTACTTC
CASSSRDQSYEQYF
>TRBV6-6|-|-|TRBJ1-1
TGTGCCAGCAGTTACGGGGGGGAAACTGAAGCTTTCTTT
CASSYGGETEAFF
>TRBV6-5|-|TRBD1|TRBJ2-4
TGTGCCAGCAGTTACTCAGAGGGGGCGGACATTCAGTACTTC
CASSYSEGADIQYF
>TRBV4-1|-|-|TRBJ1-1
TGCGCCAGCAGCCAAGAGTCGGTACACACTGAAGCTTTCTTT
CASSQESVHTEAFF
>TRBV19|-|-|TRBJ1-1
TGTGCCAGTAGGATGTCACGTTTGAACACTGAAGCTTTCTTT
CASRMSRLNTEAFF
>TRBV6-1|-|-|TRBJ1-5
TGTGCCAGCAGTGAAGCGCGTAGAGGGTGGGGGTATCAGCCCCAGCATTTT
CASSEARRGWGYQPQHF
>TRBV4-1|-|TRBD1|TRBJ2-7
TGCGCCAGCAGCCTTAACGGACAGGGGACGGACGAGCAGTACTTC
CASSLNGQGTDEQYF
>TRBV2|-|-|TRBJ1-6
TGTGCCAGCAGCGCCTCTCATTCACCCCTCCACTTT
CASSASHSPLHF
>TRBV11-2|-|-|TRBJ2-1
TGTGCCAGCAGCTTAGCATTAAGTGAGCAGTTCTTC
CASSLALSEQFF
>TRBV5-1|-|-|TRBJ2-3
TGCGCCAGCATAGCGGCCACAGATACGCAGTATTTT
CASIAATDTQYF
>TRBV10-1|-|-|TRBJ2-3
TGCGCCAGCAGTGAGCGGGCGGGCACAGATACGCAGTATTTT
CASSERAGTDTQYF
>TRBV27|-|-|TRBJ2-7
TGTGCCAGCAGTTTAGTAACGGGAGTTGGCTACGAGCAGTACTTC
CASSLVTGVGYEQYF
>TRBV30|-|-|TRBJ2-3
TGTGCCTGGAGTCAGACAGGACTTAGCACAGATACGCAGTATTTT
CAWSQTGLSTDTQYF
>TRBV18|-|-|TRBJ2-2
TGTGCCAGCTCACCAGGTTGGGCAGTAGCCGCCGGGGAGCTGTTTTTT
CASSPGWAVAAGELFF
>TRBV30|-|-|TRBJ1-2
TGTGCCTGGAGTGCTGCCGGGCCGCGAACCTTC
CAWSAAGPRTF
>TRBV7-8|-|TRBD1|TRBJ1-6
TGTGCCAGCAGCAACCGACAGGGCCTAAATTCACCCCTCCACTTT
CASSNRQGLNSPLHF
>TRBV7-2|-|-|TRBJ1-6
TGTGCCAGCAGCTTAGCTCCCGAGGAGATAGACTCACCCCTCCACTTT
CASSLAPEEIDSPLHF
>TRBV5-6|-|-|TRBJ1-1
TGTGCCAGCAGTTTGCCAATAGGGGCCGGTGAAGCTTTCTTT
CASSLPIGAGEAFF
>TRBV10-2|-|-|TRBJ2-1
TGCGCCAGCCTTAAGACCCTTCCCTCCTACAATGAGCAGTTCTTC
CASLKTLPSYNEQFF
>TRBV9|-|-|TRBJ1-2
TGTGCCAGCACCCGCGCCGGGGGGCTCAGTGATTACACCTTC
CASTRAGGLSDYTF
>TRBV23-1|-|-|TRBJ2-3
TGCGCCAGCAGTCAATCGACCGGATCAGATACGCAGTATTTT
CASSQSTGSDTQYF
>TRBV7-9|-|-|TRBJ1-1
TGTGCCAGCAGACTTAAGGACAGCCACAGGAACACTGAAGCTTTCTTT
CASRLKDSHRNTEAFF
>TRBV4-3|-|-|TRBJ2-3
TGCGCCAGCAGCCAACTAGCGTTGGCGACAGATACGCAGTATTTT
CASSQLALATDTQYF
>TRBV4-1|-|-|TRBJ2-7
TGCGCCAGCAGCCAACGTGAGGATGCAGGGGCGTTCTACGAGCAGTACTTC
CASSQREDAGAFYEQYF
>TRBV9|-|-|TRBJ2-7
TGTGCCAGCAGTGTATACGAAGGCCCCTACGAGCAGTACTTC
CASSVYEGPYEQYF
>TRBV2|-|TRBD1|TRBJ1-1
TGTGCCACCTACTTAGGACAGGGGTCTGAAGCTTTCTTT
CATYLGQGSEAFF
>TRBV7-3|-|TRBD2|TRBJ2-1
TGTGCCAGCAGCTTAATAGGTAGCGGGGCTGAGCAGTTCTTC
CASSLIGSGAEQFF
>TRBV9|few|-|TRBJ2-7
TGTGCCAGCAGCGAAAACACGGCCGGCTACGAGCAGTACTTC
CASSENTAGYEQYF
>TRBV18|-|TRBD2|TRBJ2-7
TGTGCCAGCTCACCACCGGTGGGAGGGAAAGGGTACGAGCAGTACTTC
CASSPPVGGKGYEQYF
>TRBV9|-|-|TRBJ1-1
TGTGCCAGCAGCCCCGGGGGCGGGACTGAAGCTTTCTTT
CASSPGGGTEAFF
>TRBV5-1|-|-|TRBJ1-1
TGCGCCAGCAGCTCTGGGATGGGCACGAACACTGAAGCTTTCTTT
CASSSGMGTNTEAFF
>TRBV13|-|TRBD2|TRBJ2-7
TGTGCCAGCAGCTTGCGGGGGGCGAGCTCCTACGAGCAGTACTTC
CASSLRGASSYEQYF
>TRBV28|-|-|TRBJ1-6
TGTGCCAGCAGGGGGGGAAGTTCACCCCTCCACTTT
CASRGGSSPLHF
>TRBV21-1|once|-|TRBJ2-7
TGTGCCAGTCGGCGGGCAGGGGCCTACGAGCAGTACTTC
CASRRAGAYEQYF
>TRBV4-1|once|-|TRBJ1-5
TGCGCCAGCAGCCAGAACCTAAATCAGCCCCAGCATTTT
CASSQNLNQPQHF
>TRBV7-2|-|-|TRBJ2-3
TGTGCCAGCAGCTTAAGATGGGCCACAGATACGCAGTATTTT
CASSLRWATDTQYF
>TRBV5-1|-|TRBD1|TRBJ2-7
TGCGCCAGCAGCCCGGGACAGGGTTTTTCTTACGAGCAGTACTTC
CASSPGQGFSYEQYF
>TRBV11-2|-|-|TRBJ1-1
TGTGCCAGCAGCTTACGACACACTGAAGCTTTCTTT
CASSLRHTEAFF
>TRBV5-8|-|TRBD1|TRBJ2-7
TGTGCCAGCAGCCCTCCGGGACAGGGGAGCGAGCAGTACTTC
CASSPPGQGSEQYF
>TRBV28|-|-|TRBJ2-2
TGTGCCAGCAGTTTAATTGGGAACACCGGGGAGCTGTTTTTT
CASSLIGNTGELFF
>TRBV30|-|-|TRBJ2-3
TGTGCCTGGAGTGAGGGGGGCACAGATACGCAGTATTTT
CAWSEGGTDTQYF
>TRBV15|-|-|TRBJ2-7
TGTGCCACCAGCACCCCCCATACCCAAAAAACCTACGAGCAGTACTTC
CATSTPHTQKTYEQYF